The next 21 T cell receptor beta chains were all read from a single sample in a study of blood T cell repertoires in COVID-19. Generated by immunoSEQ multiplex PCR, the TCRdb table keeps only in-frame clones and is missing some. The repertoire has roughly 140,000 clones, more than 75% of them found once; the top ten carry about 1.2%. The sample was PBMCs or T cells enriched from blood (not recorded which). The receptors originated from a woman aged 25-40 years with acute COVID-19.

The chain carries TRBV29-1 and TRBJ1-4, with 10 bases lining up with TRBD1. V shed 6 bases and J 6 bases; nucleotides not matched to a gene: 4. CDR3 length: 13 amino acids. Germline loops: CDR1 SQVTM, CDR2 ANQGSEA. The CDR3 nucleotides are TGCAGCGTAGCCGGACAGGGGGATGAAAAACTGTTTTTT. Residues: CSVAGQGDEKLFF.

The chain carries TRBV4-2 and TRBJ1-1, with TRBD1 matching over 9 bases. The CDR3 runs 15 residues. Germline lookup yields CDR1 LGHNA and CDR2 YNFKEQ. Losses at the gene ends were 4 bases for V and 1 base for J; bases not matched to a gene: 4. CDR3: CASSRVQGANTEAFF. CDR3 DNA sequence: TGTGCCAGCAGCCGAGTACAGGGGGCGAACACTGAAGCTTTCTTT.

This clone was recorded at least ten times. The rearrangement links TRBV19 to TRBJ2-3; tentatively, D is TRBD2 (5 bases). Germline-derived CDR1 and CDR2 are LNHDA and SQIVND (reference sequence). Trimming left V 6 bases short and J 0 bases short, with 22 bases between. The CDR3 runs to 18 residues. The CDR3, as DNA: TGTGCCAGTAGCACTCACATGGGGTATGGCGGGAGCACAGATACGCAGTATTTT. Protein sequence: CASSTHMGYGGSTDTQYF.

The chain links TRBV30 to TRBJ1-1, with 10 bases aligning to TRBD1. CDR1 and CDR2 (germline): GTSNPN, SVGIG (reference sequence). The length of the CDR3 is 13 residues. V was pared by 8 bases and J by 1 base, with 4 bases of the junction left unmatched. CDR3 bases: TGTGCCCGAAGGGACAGGGGGAACACTGAAGCTTTCTTT. This translates into CARRDRGNTEAFF.

The chain links TRBV4-2 to TRBJ1-4, with D perhaps matching TRBD1 (6 bases). With 0 bases removed from V and 3 bases from J, the gap between germline ends came to 11 bases. The CDR3 totals 16 residues. Germline CDR1 reads LGHNA; CDR2 reads YNFKEQ. CDR3 residues: CASSQDLGAPNEKLFF. The CDR3 DNA reads TGTGCCAGCAGCCAAGATCTGGGGGCGCCTAATGAAAAACTGTTTTTT.

The chain carries TRBV7-2 and TRBJ1-2, with 7 positions matching TRBD1. Germline values: CDR1 SGHTA, CDR2 FQGNSA. The CDR3 runs to 14 residues. The junction had 9 bases not matched to a gene; V was cut back by 4 bases and J by 7 bases. This CDR3 is CASSSQGGDRGYTF. The DNA for the CDR3 is TGTGCCAGCAGCTCCCAGGGGGGAGATCGTGGCTACACCTTC.

V and J are TRBV5-1 and TRBJ1-6; no firm D call. The CDR3 covers 15 residues. Trimming cost V 1 base and J 5 bases, with 10 bases left between them. CDR1 and CDR2 from the germline V gene are SGHRS and YFSETQ. The DNA for the CDR3 is TGCGCCAGCAGCTTGTCTGGGCTGGATAATTCACCCCTCCACTTT. Amino acids: CASSLSGLDNSPLHF.

V and J are TRBV21-1 and TRBJ2-1; the table's D call of TRBD2 was not tested on the DNA. TRBV21-1 is a listed pseudogene. The CDR3 length is 18 residues. The CDR3 reads CASSITEAGSVSYNEQFF. CDR3 coding DNA: TGTGCCAGCAGTATTACTGAGGCCGGGTCGGTGTCCTACAATGAGCAGTTCTTC.

J is TRBJ1-3 and V is TRBV28; maybe TRBD1 (5 bases). The CDR3 is made up of 14 amino acids. V lost 7 bases to trimming and J lost 0 bases, with 10 bases between them. Per the germline V gene, CDR1 is MDHEN and CDR2 is SYDVKM. The CDR3 DNA follows: TGTGCCAGCACCCTCGGGGGCTCTGGAAACACCATATATTTT. This gives the protein CASTLGGSGNTIYF.

CDR3 coding DNA: TGTGCCAGCAGTATGCGGGACTCCGGGGGATATGGCTACACCTTC. This encodes CASSMRDSGGYGYTF. V gene TRBV6-2 or TRBV6-3 combines with J gene TRBJ1-2; D is perhaps TRBD1 (5 bases). The V gene's germline CDR1 is MNHEY and CDR2 SVGEGT. This CDR3 has 15 amino acids. The V end was cut by 5 bases, the J end by 5 bases, with 18 bases between.

The genes are TRBV5-8 and TRBJ2-1; D call uncertain. Trimming cost V 4 bases and J 4 bases, with 21 bases left between them. The germline V gene has CDR1 SGHTS and CDR2 YDEGEE. The CDR3 spans 17 residues. The CDR3 loop reads CASSLRIQAWSYNEQFF. In DNA, the CDR3 is TGTGCCAGCAGCCTTCGCATCCAAGCGTGGTCGTACAATGAGCAGTTCTTC.

The rearrangement links TRBV28 to TRBJ1-3; a possible D gene is TRBD1 (6 bases). The CDR3 is made up of 19 amino acids. The V end was cut by 7 bases, the J end by 7 bases, with 32 bases between. CDR1 MDHEN and CDR2 SYDVKM come from the germline V gene. CDR3 residues: CASTSGDNLSRVVGNTIYF. DNA for the CDR3: TGTGCCAGCACCTCCGGGGACAATTTGAGTCGTGTCGTGGGGAACACCATATATTTT. Looking up the rest from reference TRBV28 and TRBJ1-3 gives the full variable domain: DVKVTQSSRYLVKRTGEKVFLECVQDMDHENMFWYRQDPGLGLRLIYFSYDVKMKEKGDIPEGYSVSREKKERFSLILESASTNQTSMYLCASTSGDNLSRVVGNTIYFGEGSWLTVV.

The rearrangement links TRBV3-1 (or the pseudogene TRBV3-2) to TRBJ2-5; D is uncertain. Germline-derived CDR1 and CDR2 are LGHDT and YNNKEL (reference sequence). Trimming removed 1 base at V and 0 bases at J, with 18 bases between. This CDR3 region has 18 residues. CDR3 region: CASSQGAVRFGYQETQYF. DNA for the CDR3: TGTGCCAGCAGCCAAGGGGCTGTCCGGTTCGGATACCAAGAGACCCAGTACTTC.

This clone appeared once. J is TRBJ1-1 and V is TRBV28; a possible D gene is TRBD1 (6 bases). V was clipped by 2 bases and J by 2 bases, with 18 bases between them. CDR3 length: 17 amino acids. Germline V gene data show CDR1 as MDHEN and CDR2 as SYDVKM. CDR3 region: CASSLTNTGLRNTEAFF. The CDR3 region has the DNA TGTGCCAGCAGTTTAACCAACACAGGGTTGCGTAACACTGAAGCTTTCTTT.

The rearrangement uses TRBV6-6 and TRBJ2-7; TRBD1 agrees at 7 bases. Germline V gives CDR1 MNHNY, CDR2 SVGAGI (reference sequence). V shed 2 bases and J 1 base; nucleotides not matched to a gene: 2. The CDR3 contains 14 residues. CDR3 bases: TGTGCCAGCAGTTACGGGACAGATTCCTACGAGCAGTACTTC. Protein product: CASSYGTDSYEQYF.

About this clone: This CDR3 is also generated by other DNA sequences in the sample. The chain employs TRBV20-1 and TRBJ1-4; D gene ambiguous. In germline, CDR1 is DFQATT, CDR2 SNEGSKA (reference sequence). The CDR3 has 11 residues. V lost 1 base and J 7 bases, leaving 4 bases between the germline ends. The CDR3 coding sequence is TGCAGTGCTAGAGGGCCTGAAAAACTGTTTTTT. As protein: CSARGPEKLFF.

This clone has a single count. The chain links TRBV28 to TRBJ1-5; 8 nucleotides agree with TRBD1. The germline CDR1 and CDR2 sequences are MDHEN and SYDVKM. The CDR3 loop spans 14 amino acids. Trimming took 10 bases from V and 1 from J; bases not matched to a gene: 6. The CDR3: CATQGAGSNQPQHF. The CDR3, as DNA: TGTGCCACGCAGGGGGCGGGAAGCAATCAGCCCCAGCATTTT.

Comments on this clone: Sequence at one end of the junction differs from germline and may be a read error. V and J are TRBV7-2 and TRBJ2-7; the match to TRBD1 covers 10 bases. The CDR3 is 15 residues long. Germline V gives CDR1 SGHTA, CDR2 FQGNSA. The CDR3 sequence is CASSVARDRGYEQYF. CDR3 bases: TGTGCCAGCAGCGTAGCCCGGGACAGGGGCTACGAGCAGTACTTC. Looking up the rest from reference TRBV7-2 and TRBJ2-7 gives the full variable domain: GAGVSQSPSNKVTEKGKDVELRCDPISGHTALYWYRQSLGQGLEFLIYFQGNSAPDKSGLPSDRFSAERTGGSVSTLTIQRTQQEDSAVYLCASSVARDRGYEQYFGPGTRLTVT.

The chain is built from TRBV19 and TRBJ1-6, with 7 bases matching TRBD1. The CDR3 runs 13 residues. Germline lookup yields CDR1 LNHDA and CDR2 SQIVND (reference sequence). J gave up 14 bases and V 7 bases, and 11 bases lay outside the gene matches. The CDR3 loop reads CASTPDRRGALHF. CDR3 nucleotides: TGTGCCAGTACCCCGGACAGGCGGGGGGCCCTCCACTTT.

The chain has TRBV6-2 or TRBV6-3 and TRBJ2-2; 8 nucleotides agree with TRBD2. CDR1 and CDR2 (germline): MNHEY, SVGEGT. This CDR3 comprises 14 residues. Trimming took 2 bases from V and 5 from J; bases not matched to a gene: 1. The CDR3 DNA is TGTGCCAGCAGTTACGCGGGAGGAACCGGGGAGCTGTTTTTT. Protein: CASSYAGGTGELFF.

The V gene is TRBV2, the J gene TRBJ2-1; 10 nucleotides agree with TRBD2. The germline V gene encodes CDR1 SNHLY and CDR2 FYNNEI. This CDR3 is 15 amino acids long. Trimming cost V 3 bases and J 4 bases; bases outside gene matches: 3. The CDR3 is CASSDSLAGYNEQFF. The CDR3 DNA is TGTGCCAGCAGTGACTCACTAGCGGGATACAATGAGCAGTTCTTC.